The clone carrying this TCR beta chain was found many times. Antigen unknown. These data are taken from a study of early T cells in non-severe SARS-CoV-2 infection. Study-level results: Database matching using VDJdb favored anti-spike CD8 responses, with private and CD4 specificities left missing.

Molecules of cDNA were individually given unique molecular identifiers that were attached to them. In TCRdb, the 5' RACE reads were re-called with MiXCR into one record per CDR3 protein. Of about 68,000 distinct CDR3 sequences listed, 9.5% to 15% are singletons. The ends were cut back, 5 bases at V and 3 bases at J, with 19 bases in the middle. Per the germline V gene, CDR1 is SEHNR and CDR2 is FQNEAQ (reference sequence). The CDR3 loop spans 16 amino acids. The sample taken for sequencing was whole blood. The clonotype comes from an adult who was a healthcare worker with PCR-confirmed SARS-CoV-2 infection or an uninfected control (not recorded which). The chain recombines TRBV7-9 with TRBJ2-5; D is possibly TRBD2 (5 bases). The CDR3 spells CASSPPWELVKETQYF. CDR3 bases: TGTGCCAGCAGCCCACCCTGGGAGCTGGTCAAAGAGACCCAGTACTTC.